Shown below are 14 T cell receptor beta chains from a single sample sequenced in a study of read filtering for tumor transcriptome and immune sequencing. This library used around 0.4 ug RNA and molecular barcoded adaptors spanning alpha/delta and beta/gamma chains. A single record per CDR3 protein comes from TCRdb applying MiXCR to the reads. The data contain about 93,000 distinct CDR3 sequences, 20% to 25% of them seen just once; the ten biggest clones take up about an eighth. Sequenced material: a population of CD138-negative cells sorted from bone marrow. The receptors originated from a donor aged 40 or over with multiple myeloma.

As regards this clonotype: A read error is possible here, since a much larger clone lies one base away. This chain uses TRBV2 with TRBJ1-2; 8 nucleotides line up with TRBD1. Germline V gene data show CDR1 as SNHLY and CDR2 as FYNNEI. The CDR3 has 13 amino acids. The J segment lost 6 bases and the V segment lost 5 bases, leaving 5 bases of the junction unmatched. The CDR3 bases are TGTGCCAGCAGTCGACAGGGGATCGATGGCTACACCTTC. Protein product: CASSRQGIDGYTF.

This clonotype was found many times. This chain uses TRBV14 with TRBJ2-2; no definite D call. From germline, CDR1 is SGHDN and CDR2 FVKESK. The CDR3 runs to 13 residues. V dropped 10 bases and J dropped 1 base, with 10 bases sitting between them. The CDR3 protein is CATRQRNTGELFF. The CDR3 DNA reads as TGTGCCACCCGCCAGAGGAACACCGGGGAGCTGTTTTTT.

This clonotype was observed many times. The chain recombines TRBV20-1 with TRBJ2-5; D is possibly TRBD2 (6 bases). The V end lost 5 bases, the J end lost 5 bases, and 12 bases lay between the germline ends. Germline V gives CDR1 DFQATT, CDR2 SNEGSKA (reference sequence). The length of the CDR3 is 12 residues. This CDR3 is CSARAGRETQYF. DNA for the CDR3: TGCAGTGCTCGGGCAGGGAGGGAGACCCAGTACTTC.

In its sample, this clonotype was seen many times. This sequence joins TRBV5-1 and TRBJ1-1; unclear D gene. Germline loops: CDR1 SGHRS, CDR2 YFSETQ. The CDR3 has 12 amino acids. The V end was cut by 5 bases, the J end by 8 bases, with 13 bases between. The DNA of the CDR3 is TGCGCCAGCAGAATGGAGGTGGGCGAAGCTTTCTTT. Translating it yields CASRMEVGEAFF.

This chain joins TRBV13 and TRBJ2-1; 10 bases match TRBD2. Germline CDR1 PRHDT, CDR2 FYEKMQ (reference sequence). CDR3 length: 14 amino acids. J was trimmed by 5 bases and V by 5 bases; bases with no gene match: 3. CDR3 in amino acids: CASSRTSGNNEQFF. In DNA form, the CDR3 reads TGTGCCAGCAGCAGGACTAGCGGCAACAATGAGCAGTTCTTC. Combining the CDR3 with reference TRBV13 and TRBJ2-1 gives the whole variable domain AAGVIQSPRHLIKEKRETATLKCYPIPRHDTVYWYQQGPGQDPQFLISFYEKMQSDKGSIPDRFSAQQFSDYHSELNMSSLELGDSALYFCASSRTSGNNEQFFGPGTRLTVL.

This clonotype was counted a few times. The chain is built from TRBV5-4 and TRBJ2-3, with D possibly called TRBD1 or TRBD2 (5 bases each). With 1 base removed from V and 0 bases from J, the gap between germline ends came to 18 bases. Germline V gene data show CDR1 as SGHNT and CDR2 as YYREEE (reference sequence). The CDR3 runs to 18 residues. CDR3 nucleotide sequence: TGTGCCAGCAGCTTGAGTCTGGGGACGGTGTCTAGCACAGATACGCAGTATTTT. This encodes CASSLSLGTVSSTDTQYF.

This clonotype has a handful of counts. CDR3 sequence: CSARRQGLAKNIQYF. Here the CDR3 DNA reads TGCAGTGCTAGGCGCCAGGGGCTAGCCAAAAACATTCAGTACTTC. V and J are TRBV20-1 and TRBJ2-4; possibly TRBD1 for D (6 bases). CDR3 length: 15 amino acids. V was cut by 3 bases and J by 0 bases, with 12 bases left in between. From germline, CDR1 is DFQATT and CDR2 SNEGSKA (reference sequence).

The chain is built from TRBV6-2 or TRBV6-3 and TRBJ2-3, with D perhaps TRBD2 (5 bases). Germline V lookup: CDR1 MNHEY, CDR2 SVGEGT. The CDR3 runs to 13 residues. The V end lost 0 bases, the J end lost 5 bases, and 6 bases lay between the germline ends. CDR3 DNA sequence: TGTGCCAGCAGTTACTCTAGCGTAGATACGCAGTATTTT. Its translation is CASSYSSVDTQYF.

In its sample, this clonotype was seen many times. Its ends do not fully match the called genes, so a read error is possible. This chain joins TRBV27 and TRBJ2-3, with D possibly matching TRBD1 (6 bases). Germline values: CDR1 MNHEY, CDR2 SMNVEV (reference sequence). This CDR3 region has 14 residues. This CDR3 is CASSFRGLEPKWHF. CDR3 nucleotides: TGTGCCAGCAGTTTCAGGGGTCTAGAGCCGAAATGGCATTTT.

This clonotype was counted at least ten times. In DNA form, the CDR3 reads TGCGCCAGCAGGTTAGGGGGGACAGGGAGACACAATGAGCAGTTCTTC. As protein: CASRLGGTGRHNEQFF. This chain uses TRBV10-2 with TRBJ2-1; 9 bases are shared with TRBD1. The length of the CDR3 is 16 residues. Trimming removed 6 bases from V and 5 bases from J; junction bases left unmatched: 11. The germline CDR1 and CDR2 sequences are WSHSY and SAAADI.

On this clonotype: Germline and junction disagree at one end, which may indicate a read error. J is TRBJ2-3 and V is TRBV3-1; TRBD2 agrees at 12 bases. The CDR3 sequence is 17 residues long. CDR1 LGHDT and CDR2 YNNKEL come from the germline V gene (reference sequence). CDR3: CASSGTSGGTITDAQYF. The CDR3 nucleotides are TGTGCCAGCAGTGGAACTAGCGGGGGGACCATCACAGATGCGCAGTATTTT.

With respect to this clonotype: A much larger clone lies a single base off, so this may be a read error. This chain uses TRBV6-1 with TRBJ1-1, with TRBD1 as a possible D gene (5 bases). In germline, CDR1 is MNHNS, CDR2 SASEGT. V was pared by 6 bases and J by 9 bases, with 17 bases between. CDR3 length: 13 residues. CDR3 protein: CASSLIGRGKAFF. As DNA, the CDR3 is TGTGCCAGCAGCCTAATAGGACGGGGGAAAGCTTTCTTT.

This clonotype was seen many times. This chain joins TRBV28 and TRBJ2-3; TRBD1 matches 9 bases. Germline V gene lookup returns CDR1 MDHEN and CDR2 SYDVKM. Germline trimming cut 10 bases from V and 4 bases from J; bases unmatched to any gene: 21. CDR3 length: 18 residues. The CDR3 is CAIGTGTGMNGDPDTQYF. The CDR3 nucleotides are TGTGCCATCGGAACCGGGACAGGGATGAATGGGGACCCAGATACGCAGTATTTT. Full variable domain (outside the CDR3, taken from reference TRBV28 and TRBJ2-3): DVKVTQSSRYLVKRTGEKVFLECVQDMDHENMFWYRQDPGLGLRLIYFSYDVKMKEKGDIPEGYSVSREKKERFSLILESASTNQTSMYLCAIGTGTGMNGDPDTQYFGPGTRLTVL.

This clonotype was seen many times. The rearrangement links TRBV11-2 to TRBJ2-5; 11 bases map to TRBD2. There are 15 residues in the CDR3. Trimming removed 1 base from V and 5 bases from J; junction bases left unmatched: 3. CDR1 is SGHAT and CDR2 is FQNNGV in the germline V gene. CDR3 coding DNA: TGTGCCAGCAGCTTAGTAGCGGGGGGGCGGGAGACCCAGTACTTC. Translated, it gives CASSLVAGGRETQYF.